A selection of T cell receptor beta chains follows, all from one sample in a study of T cell responses to AZD1222 COVID-19 vaccine. Clones were sequenced by immunoSEQ multiplex PCR, and TCRdb holds only the in-frame ones, with some missing. The repertoire holds 150,000 to 200,000 clones, 94% seen once, with 0.64% in the top ten. Sequencing used peripheral blood, obtained on day 0 of AZD1222 vaccination. Receptors were obtained from an adult in good health. Both conserved end residues are part of each CDR3. Each record gives: D gene, J gene, V gene, clone size, CDR3 DNA, CDR3 protein. D genes are given only for firm matches. Clone size appears in some rows only: once, few, many, or a class for an expanded clone.

D: TRBD1
J: TRBJ1-2
V: TRBV27
size: NA
DNA: TGTGCCAGCAGTTTAGGTAGTGCGGGACAGGGGTATGGCTACACCTTC
CDR3: CASSLGSAGQGYGYTF

D: NA
J: TRBJ1-3
V: TRBV5-4
size: NA
DNA: TGTGCCAGCAGCTCCAACGGCGACACCATATATTTT
CDR3: CASSSNGDTIYF

D: NA
J: TRBJ2-7
V: TRBV29-1
size: NA
DNA: TGCAGCGTTGCAACTCAACCCAAGGGGTACGAGCAGTACTTC
CDR3: CSVATQPKGYEQYF

D: NA
J: TRBJ1-1
V: TRBV3-1/TRBV3-2
size: NA
DNA: TGTGCCAGCAGCCATTTAAAGGACCCTGAAGCTTTCTTT
CDR3: CASSHLKDPEAFF

D: NA
J: TRBJ2-7
V: TRBV7-2
size: NA
DNA: TGTGCCAGCAGCGCCGGAGGGTCCTACGAGCAGTACTTC
CDR3: CASSAGGSYEQYF

D: NA
J: TRBJ1-2
V: TRBV2
size: NA
DNA: TGTGCCAGCAGAGTCGGACTCTCCACTTATGGCTACACCTTC
CDR3: CASRVGLSTYGYTF

D: NA
J: TRBJ1-2
V: TRBV3-1/TRBV3-2
size: NA
DNA: TGTGCCAGCAGCCTTCGGAACTATGGCTACACCTTC
CDR3: CASSLRNYGYTF

D: NA
J: TRBJ2-7
V: TRBV5-5
size: NA
DNA: TGTGCCAGCAGCTTCCAGGGAGTCTACGAGCAGTACTTC
CDR3: CASSFQGVYEQYF

D: TRBD1
J: TRBJ1-2
V: TRBV6-5
size: NA
DNA: TGTGCCAGCAGACACAGGGGTACAGACTATGGCTACACCTTC
CDR3: CASRHRGTDYGYTF

D: NA
J: TRBJ1-2
V: TRBV28
size: NA
DNA: TGTGCCAGCAGCCCAGGAGGACGCTATGGCTACACCTTC
CDR3: CASSPGGRYGYTF

D: NA
J: TRBJ1-1
V: TRBV7-9
size: NA
DNA: TGTGCCAGCAGCTGGGAGAACACTGAAGCTTTCTTT
CDR3: CASSWENTEAFF

D: NA
J: TRBJ1-5
V: TRBV7-9
size: NA
DNA: TGTGCCAGCAGCTTAGCGCCCGGTCAGCCCCAGCATTTT
CDR3: CASSLAPGQPQHF

D: NA
J: TRBJ1-6
V: TRBV28
size: NA
DNA: TGTGCCAGCACCCAAAAAGGCGGTGCCAATAATTCACCCCTCCACTTT
CDR3: CASTQKGGANNSPLHF

D: NA
J: TRBJ2-1
V: TRBV2
size: once
DNA: TGTGCCAGCAGTAAAGACAGGAGCTCCTACAATGAGCAGTTCTTC
CDR3: CASSKDRSSYNEQFF

D: NA
J: TRBJ2-2
V: TRBV5-4
size: NA
DNA: TGTGCCAGCAGCTTTAGCGACACCGGGGAGCTGTTTTTT
CDR3: CASSFSDTGELFF

D: NA
J: TRBJ1-6
V: TRBV6-5
size: NA
DNA: TGTGCCAGCAGTTACTTCGGTGAGGACAATTCACCCCTCCACTTT
CDR3: CASSYFGEDNSPLHF

D: NA
J: TRBJ1-1
V: TRBV28
size: NA
DNA: TGTGCCAGCAGTCCCTCGACAGCCCCGGCTGAAGCTTTCTTT
CDR3: CASSPSTAPAEAFF

D: NA
J: TRBJ1-5
V: TRBV18
size: NA
DNA: TGTGCCAGCTCCTTAGACCTAGGCGGGCCCCAGCATTTT
CDR3: CASSLDLGGPQHF